This TCR beta chain came from a study of T cell repertoires in cytomegalovirus infection. Germline V gene lookup returns CDR1 SGHTA and CDR2 FQGNSA. Losses at the gene ends were 5 bases for V and 7 bases for J; bases not matched to a gene: 10. CDR3 length: 15 amino acids. This clonotype was counted ten times or more. What it binds is unknown. General study results and limits: HLA-C-restricted TCR beta clonotypes specific for CMV led the ex vivo response.

TCRdb re-called the reads with MiXCR, one entry per CDR3 protein. In the table there are about 250,000 distinct CDR3 sequences, around an eighth of which are singletons. The receptor comes from a human donor in good health (CMV status not recorded). Some clones in this sample may be carry-over from other donors' samples. V gene TRBV7-2 combines with J gene TRBJ1-5; 8 bases are shared with TRBD1. What was sequenced was PBMCs. CDR3 protein: CASSPTQGVIQPQHF. The CDR3 region has the DNA TGTGCCAGCAGCCCTACACAGGGGGTCATCCAGCCCCAGCATTTT.